This T cell receptor beta chain was observed in a study of blood T cell repertoires in COVID-19. Sequencing used immunoSEQ multiplex PCR; TCRdb keeps in-frame clones, though not all of them. This table has some 170,000 clones, about 84% appearing once. This clone appeared a few times. The sequenced sample was PBMCs or T cells enriched from blood (not recorded which). The clonotype comes from a man aged 40-55 years who had recovered from COVID-19.

CDR3 sequence (DNA): TGTGCCAGCAGGGGAGATGGACGGGCTTTCTTT. This sequence encodes CASRGDGRAFF. The V gene is TRBV6-5, the J gene TRBJ1-1; D gene uncertain. This CDR3 comprises 11 residues. Germline V gene lookup returns CDR1 MNHEY and CDR2 SVGAGI. V was clipped by 6 bases and J by 11 bases, with 13 bases between them.